This T cell receptor (beta chain) was captured by sequencing in a study of OX40 agonist ivuxolimab in advanced cancers. Study information: A diagnosis of hepatocellular carcinoma, melanoma, renal cell or head and neck cancer was present in dose-escalation patients. Aged roughly 23 to 90 with a mean of roughly 65 years, they were less than 90% male.

Blood sampling was done at baseline, cycle 4 day 1, and cycle 7 day 1. TCRdb keeps only in-frame clones here, not all; method: immunoSEQ multiplex PCR. The sample holds about 58,000 clones, over 65% seen once. Germline CDR1 SGDLS, CDR2 YYNGEE. The CDR3 totals 13 residues. The V end lost 4 bases, the J end lost 8 bases, and 13 bases lay between the germline ends. Sequencing used CD4+ or CD8+ T cells sorted from blood, obtained in a trial of the OX40 agonist ivuxolimab. This rearrangement joins TRBV9 to TRBJ1-3, with D maybe TRBD1 (5 bases). This receptor was obtained from an adult with an advanced solid tumor such as melanoma, head and neck, liver or kidney cancer. The DNA of the CDR3 is TGTGCCAGCAGCCCCCTCGGGGCGCACACCATATATTTT. Protein sequence: CASSPLGAHTIYF.